This TCR beta chain derives from a study of CD8+ T cells in alopecia areata. General study results and limits: Tofacitinib yielded significantly lower scalp clonality and fewer expanded CD8+ clones among the top 100. Normal skin contains resident alphabeta T cells, and these are also sequenced in scalp samples.

Remarks on this clone: Its specificity is not known.

The treatment is: oral pan-JAK inhibitor, 5-10 mg twice daily. cDNA reverse transcribed from extracted RNA served as the sequencing template. Clones were sequenced by immunoSEQ multiplex PCR, and TCRdb holds only the in-frame ones, with some missing. The sample lists 120,000 or so clones, about three fifths occurring once. Deletions cut 5 bases from V and 4 bases from J, with 14 bases between. The CDR3 totals 14 residues. Germline CDR1 and CDR2: PRHDT and FYEKMQ (reference sequence). The source was CD8+ T cells sorted from blood, collected at week 4, from a patient treated with tofacitinib. This receptor was taken from a human donor with alopecia areata. The rearrangement joins TRBV13 to TRBJ1-2; maybe TRBD1 (6 bases). The CDR3 DNA is TGTGCCAGCAGCCCCCAGGGGAGGGTCTATGGCTACACCTTC. Its translation is CASSPQGRVYGYTF.